This TCR beta chain emerged from a study of T cell repertoires in aging, cancer and after chemotherapy. Study overall: Donors were grouped into six age bands spanning 30 or younger through 70 or older. Notes on the study in general: Loss of evenness, beyond lost richness, contributed to age-related TCR diversity decline in cancer patients.

TRB rearrangements spanning V, D and J were amplified using mixed TRB-A/B primers. Each CDR3 protein gets one entry after TCRdb re-called the multiplex PCR reads with MiXCR. Seen here are approximately 11,000 distinct CDR3 sequences, about 45% observed once, and the top ten hold around 6.9%. This CDR3 has 15 amino acids. The V segment lost 8 bases and the J segment 2 bases; nucleotides outside the gene matches: 7. About this clonotype itself: Antigen specificity is unknown.

The template was genomic DNA from peripheral blood, not RNA. This chain joins TRBV12-3 or TRBV12-4 and TRBJ1-2; 11 bases are a match to TRBD1. This receptor was obtained from a human donor in good health. Material for sequencing was blood. The CDR3 is CASSPDRGPNYGYTF. The CDR3 coding sequence is TGTGCCAGCTCACCGGACAGGGGGCCCAACTATGGCTACACCTTC.